These T cell receptor beta chains were read from a single sample in a study of T cells in tumors after PD-1 blockade. Measured with immunoSEQ multiplex PCR; TCRdb has only the in-frame clones, and not every one. Found here are approximately 35,000 clones, over 75% of them singletons; the top ten hold roughly 40%. The sample in question was PBMCs, obtained before anti-PD-1 treatment. The receptors originated from a human donor with basal cell carcinoma. CDR3s include the opening cysteine and the closing phenylalanine or tryptophan. The D gene is left open where the match is weak. Clone size is shown for a subset of rows, as once, few, many or a class of expanded clone.

D gene	V gene	J gene	clone size	CDR3 DNA	CDR3 protein
TRBD1	TRBV6-5	TRBJ2-7	NA	TGTGCCAGCAGTTTTTCCAAGGGACAGGGAGTCTACGAGCAGTACTTC	CASSFSKGQGVYEQYF
NA	TRBV10-3	TRBJ2-3	NA	TGTGCCACCCGGGGGTGGGAGGGCACAGATACGCAGTATTTT	CATRGWEGTDTQYF
NA	TRBV21-1	TRBJ2-5	NA	TGTGCCAGCAGCAAGGCGACTAGGGGCTTCCAAGAGACCCAGTACTTC	CASSKATRGFQETQYF
TRBD1	TRBV3-1/TRBV3-2	TRBJ1-2	NA	TGTGCCAGCAGCCAAGCGCTAAGGAACAGGGGGCTTGGCTACACCTTC	CASSQALRNRGLGYTF
NA	TRBV5-1	TRBJ2-7	once	TGCGCCAGCAGCCGAACAGGGGGGGACTACGAGCAGTACTTC	CASSRTGGDYEQYF
NA	TRBV24-1	TRBJ2-1	NA	TGTGCCACCAGCAACTTTTACAATGAGCAGTTCTTC	CATSNFYNEQFF
NA	TRBV19	TRBJ1-1	NA	TGTGCCAGTAGTACTCGACTATTGACTGGACGCAACATGAACACTGAAGCTTTCTTT	CASSTRLLTGRNMNTEAFF
TRBD2	TRBV7-2	TRBJ2-1	NA	TGTGCCAGCGGACGGGGGATAGGACTAGCCCGCGATGAGCAGTTCTTC	CASGRGIGLARDEQFF
NA	TRBV18	TRBJ1-1	NA	TGTGCCAGCTCACCAAAGGTCGGCACTTACACTGAAGCTTTCTTT	CASSPKVGTYTEAFF
NA	TRBV5-1	TRBJ2-3	NA	TGCGCCAGCAGCGCGGACTCAGATACGCAGTATTTT	CASSADSDTQYF
NA	TRBV12-3/TRBV12-4	TRBJ1-2	NA	TGTGCCAGCAGTTCCCAGGGATTGGATGGCTACACCTTC	CASSSQGLDGYTF
NA	TRBV5-1	TRBJ1-6	few	TGCGCCAGCACCCCTGGGAGAACGGGAAATAATTCACCCCTCCACTTT	CASTPGRTGNNSPLHF
TRBD1	TRBV5-3	TRBJ2-5	NA	TGTGCCAGAAGCCGACAGGGAAAAGAGACCCAGTACTTC	CARSRQGKETQYF
TRBD1	TRBV11-3	TRBJ2-7	NA	TGTGCCAGCAGCTTAGGACAGGGTCCTACGGAGCAGTACTTC	CASSLGQGPTEQYF
NA	TRBV6-5	TRBJ2-3	NA	TGTGCCAGCAGTTCCACGATTTTTCGGGGCACAGATACGCAGTATTTT	CASSSTIFRGTDTQYF
TRBD2	TRBV30	TRBJ2-5	once	TGTGCCTGGAGTCAACGGACTAGCCCAGAGACCCAGTACTTC	CAWSQRTSPETQYF
NA	TRBV7-3	TRBJ2-3	NA	TGTGCCAGCAGCCCTCCTAGAGGGGGTCACCCTTTTGACACAGATACGCAGTATTTT	CASSPPRGGHPFDTDTQYF
NA	TRBV4-3	TRBJ2-1	NA	TGCGCCAGCAGCCAAGATCTGGCTGGAGGGCTGTACAATGAGCAGTTCTTC	CASSQDLAGGLYNEQFF
TRBD1	TRBV27	TRBJ1-1	NA	TGTGCCAGCAGTTTATCCCTGACAGGGGTCACTGAAGCTTTCTTT	CASSLSLTGVTEAFF
NA	TRBV7-2	TRBJ2-1	NA	TGTGCCAGCAGCTTAGCCTGGGGGAATGAGCAGTTCTTC	CASSLAWGNEQFF
TRBD1	TRBV6-5	TRBJ2-2	once	TGTGCCAGCAGGGGGACAGGGCGGACCGGGGAGCTGTTTTTT	CASRGTGRTGELFF
NA	TRBV5-1	TRBJ2-1	NA	TGCGCCAGCAGCTTGGAGGGCAGACAGGCGGATCGGCAGTTCTTC	CASSLEGRQADRQFF
NA	TRBV7-2	TRBJ2-3	NA	TGTGCCAGCAGCAAGGGGGGCGCCGATACGCAGTATTTT	CASSKGGADTQYF
TRBD1	TRBV27	TRBJ1-6	NA	TGTGCCAGCAGTCAGCTACCGGGACAGTATAATTCACCCCTCCACTTT	CASSQLPGQYNSPLHF
NA	TRBV11-3	TRBJ1-1	once	TGTGCCAGCAGCTTTGGACCGACCCTGAACACTGAAGCTTTCTTT	CASSFGPTLNTEAFF
TRBD1	TRBV2	TRBJ1-6	few	TGTGCCACTGCCGGGACAGGGGAAAATTCACCCCTCCACTTT	CATAGTGENSPLHF
TRBD2	TRBV3-1/TRBV3-2	TRBJ2-7	NA	TGTGCCAGCAGCCAAGGTCTGGCTAGCGGGAGGAGAACGAGGGAGCAGTACTTC	CASSQGLASGRRTREQYF
NA	TRBV19	TRBJ2-7	NA	TGTGCCAGTAGTAGTGGGGCTAGTGTCGTTCTGACGCAGCAGTACTTC	CASSSGASVVLTQQYF
NA	TRBV19	TRBJ1-1	NA	TGTGCCAGTTCGACCCAATTGGACACTGAAGCTTTCTTT	CASSTQLDTEAFF
TRBD1	TRBV9	TRBJ1-3	NA	TGTGCCAGCAGCGTTTACCCCGGGACAGGGCCCTCGAACACCATATATTTT	CASSVYPGTGPSNTIYF
TRBD1	TRBV19	TRBJ2-7	few	TGTGCCAGTAGCCGGACAGGGAGTAACGAGCAGTACTTC	CASSRTGSNEQYF
NA	TRBV30	TRBJ1-4	few	TGTGCCTGGAGTGTAGGGGCTGGCGACTTAAAACTGTTTTTT	CAWSVGAGDLKLFF
TRBD1	TRBV6-6	TRBJ1-2	NA	TGTGCCAGCAGCGGACACGGACAGGGAGTGGGATATGGCTACACCTTC	CASSGHGQGVGYGYTF
NA	TRBV2	TRBJ1-1	NA	TGTGCCAGCAGTGACAGGAAGGGGGGGACTGAAGCTTTCTTT	CASSDRKGGTEAFF
TRBD2	TRBV7-2	TRBJ2-3	NA	TGTGCCAGCAGTACCAACCTAGCGGCCTCTCCCGGTACGCAGTATTTT	CASSTNLAASPGTQYF
TRBD1	TRBV7-2	TRBJ1-2	few	TGTGCCAGCAGCTTGGGACAGTTGGATGGCTACACCTTC	CASSLGQLDGYTF